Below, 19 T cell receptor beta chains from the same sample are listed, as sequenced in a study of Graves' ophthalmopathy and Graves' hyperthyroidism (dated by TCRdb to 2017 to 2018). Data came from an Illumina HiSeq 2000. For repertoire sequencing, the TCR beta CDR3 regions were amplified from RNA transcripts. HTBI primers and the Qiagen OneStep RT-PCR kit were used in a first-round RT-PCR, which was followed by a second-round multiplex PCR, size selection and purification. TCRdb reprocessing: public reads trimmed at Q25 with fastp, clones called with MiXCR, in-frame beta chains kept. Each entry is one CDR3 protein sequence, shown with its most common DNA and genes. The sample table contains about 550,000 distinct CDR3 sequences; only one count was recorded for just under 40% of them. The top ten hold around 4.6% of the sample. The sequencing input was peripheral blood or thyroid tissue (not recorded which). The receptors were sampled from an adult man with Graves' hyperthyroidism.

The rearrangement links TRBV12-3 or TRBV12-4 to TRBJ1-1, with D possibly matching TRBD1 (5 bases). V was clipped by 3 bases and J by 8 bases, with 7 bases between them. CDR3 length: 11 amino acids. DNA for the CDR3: TGTGCCAGCAGTTTCGGGGACGAAGCTTTCTTT. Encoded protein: CASSFGDEAFF.

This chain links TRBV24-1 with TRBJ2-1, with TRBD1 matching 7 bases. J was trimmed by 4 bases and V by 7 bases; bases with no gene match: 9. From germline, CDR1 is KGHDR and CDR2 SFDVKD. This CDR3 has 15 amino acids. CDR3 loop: CATSHPGQPYNEQFF. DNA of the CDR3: TGTGCCACCAGCCACCCGGGACAGCCTTACAATGAGCAGTTCTTC.

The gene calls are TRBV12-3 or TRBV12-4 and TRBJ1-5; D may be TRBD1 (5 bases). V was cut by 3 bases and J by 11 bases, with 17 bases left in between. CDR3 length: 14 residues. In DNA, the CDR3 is TGTGCCAGCAGTTTGGGGCGGATCCAAGAGACCCAGCATTTT. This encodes CASSLGRIQETQHF.

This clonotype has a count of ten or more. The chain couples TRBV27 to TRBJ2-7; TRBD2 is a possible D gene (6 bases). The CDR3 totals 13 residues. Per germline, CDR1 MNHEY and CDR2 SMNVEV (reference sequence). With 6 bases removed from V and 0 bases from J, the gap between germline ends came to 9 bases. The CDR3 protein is CASSREISYEQYF. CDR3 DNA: TGTGCCAGCAGCCGGGAGATCTCCTACGAGCAGTACTTC.

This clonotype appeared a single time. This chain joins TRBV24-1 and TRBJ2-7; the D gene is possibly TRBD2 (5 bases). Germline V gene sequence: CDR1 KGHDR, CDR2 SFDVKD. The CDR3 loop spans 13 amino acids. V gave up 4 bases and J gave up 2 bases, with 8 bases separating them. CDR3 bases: TGTGCCACCAGTGAAAGCGGCCCCTACGAGCAGTACTTC. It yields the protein CATSESGPYEQYF.

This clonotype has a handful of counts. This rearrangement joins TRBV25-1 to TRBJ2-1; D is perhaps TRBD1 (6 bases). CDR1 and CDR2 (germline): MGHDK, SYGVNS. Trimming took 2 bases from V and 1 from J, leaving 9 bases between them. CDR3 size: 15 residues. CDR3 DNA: TGTGCCAGCAGTGAAGGGGGCGCTTCCTACAATGAGCAGTTCTTC. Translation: CASSEGGASYNEQFF.

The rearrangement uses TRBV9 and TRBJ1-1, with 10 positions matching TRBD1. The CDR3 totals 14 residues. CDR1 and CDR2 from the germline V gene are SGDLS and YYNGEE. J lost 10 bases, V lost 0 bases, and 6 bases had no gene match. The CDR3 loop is CASSVDAGDRGAFF. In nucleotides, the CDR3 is TGTGCCAGCAGCGTAGACGCCGGGGACAGGGGAGCTTTCTTT.

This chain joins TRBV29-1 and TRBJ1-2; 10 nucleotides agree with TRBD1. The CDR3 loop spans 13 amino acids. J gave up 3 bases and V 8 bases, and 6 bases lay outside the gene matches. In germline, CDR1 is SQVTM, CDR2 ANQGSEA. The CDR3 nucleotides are TGCAGCAGGGAGACAGGGGGCGACTATGGCTACACCTTC. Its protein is CSRETGGDYGYTF. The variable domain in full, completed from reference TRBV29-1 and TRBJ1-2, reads SAVISQKPSRDICQRGTSLTIQCQVDSQVTMMFWYRQQPGQSLTLIATANQGSEATYESGFVIDKFPISRPNLTFSTLTVSNMSPEDSSIYLCSRETGGDYGYTFGSGTRLTVV.

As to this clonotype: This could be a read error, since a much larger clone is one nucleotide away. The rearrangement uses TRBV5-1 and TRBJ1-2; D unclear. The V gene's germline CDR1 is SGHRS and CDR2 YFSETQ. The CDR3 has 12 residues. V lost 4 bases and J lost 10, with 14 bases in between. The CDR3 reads CASSPESRVYTF. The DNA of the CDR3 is TGCGCCAGCAGCCCAGAGTCGAGGGTCTACACCTTC.

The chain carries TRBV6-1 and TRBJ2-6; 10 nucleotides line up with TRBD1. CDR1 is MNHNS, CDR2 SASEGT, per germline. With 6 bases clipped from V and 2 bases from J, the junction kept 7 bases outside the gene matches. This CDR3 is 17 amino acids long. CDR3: CASRTGQGYTGANVLTF. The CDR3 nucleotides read TGTGCCAGCAGAACGGGACAGGGGTATACTGGGGCCAACGTCCTGACTTTC.

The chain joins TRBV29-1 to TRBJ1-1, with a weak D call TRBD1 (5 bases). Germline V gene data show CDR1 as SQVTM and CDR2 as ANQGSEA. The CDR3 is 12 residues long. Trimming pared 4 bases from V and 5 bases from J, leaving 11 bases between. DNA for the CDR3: TGCAGCGTTGGAAAGGGGAGGACTGAAGCTTTCTTT. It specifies CSVGKGRTEAFF.

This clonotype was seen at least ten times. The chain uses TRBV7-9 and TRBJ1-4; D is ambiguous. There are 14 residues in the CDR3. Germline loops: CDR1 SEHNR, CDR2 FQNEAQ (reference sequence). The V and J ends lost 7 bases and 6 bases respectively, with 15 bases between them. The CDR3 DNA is TGTGCCAGCACCTTCGGGGATTATCATGAAAAACTGTTTTTT. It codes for CASTFGDYHEKLFF.

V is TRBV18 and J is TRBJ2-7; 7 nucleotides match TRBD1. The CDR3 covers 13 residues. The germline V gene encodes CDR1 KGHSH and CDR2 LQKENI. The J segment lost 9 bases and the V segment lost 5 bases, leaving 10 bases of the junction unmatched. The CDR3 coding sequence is TGTGCCAGCTCATCTGCCGACAGGGCCGGGCAGTACTTC. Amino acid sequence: CASSSADRAGQYF.

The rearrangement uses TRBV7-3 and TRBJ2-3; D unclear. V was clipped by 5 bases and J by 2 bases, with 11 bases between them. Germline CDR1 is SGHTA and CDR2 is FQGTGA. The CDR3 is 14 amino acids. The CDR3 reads CASSPGPITDTQYF. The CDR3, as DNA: TGTGCCAGCAGCCCCGGACCGATCACAGATACGCAGTATTTT.

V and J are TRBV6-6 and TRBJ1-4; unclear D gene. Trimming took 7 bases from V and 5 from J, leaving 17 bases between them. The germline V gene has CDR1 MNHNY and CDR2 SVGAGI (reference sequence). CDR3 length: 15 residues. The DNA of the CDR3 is TGTGCCAGCACCCCCGGCGGGTTTGAAAATGAAAAACTGTTTTTT. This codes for CASTPGGFENEKLFF.

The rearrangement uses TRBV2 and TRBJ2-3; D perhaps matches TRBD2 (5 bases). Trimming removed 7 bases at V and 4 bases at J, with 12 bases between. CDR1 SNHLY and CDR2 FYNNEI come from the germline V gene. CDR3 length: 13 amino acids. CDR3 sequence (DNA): TGTGCCAGCAAAGCGGAGGTGGCAGATACGCAGTATTTT. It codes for CASKAEVADTQYF.

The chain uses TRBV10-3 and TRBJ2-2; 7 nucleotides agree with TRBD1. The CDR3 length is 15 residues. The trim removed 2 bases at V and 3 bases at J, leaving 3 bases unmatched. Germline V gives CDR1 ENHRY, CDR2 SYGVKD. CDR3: CAISEDREHTGELFF. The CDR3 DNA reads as TGTGCCATCAGTGAGGACAGGGAGCACACCGGGGAGCTGTTTTTT.

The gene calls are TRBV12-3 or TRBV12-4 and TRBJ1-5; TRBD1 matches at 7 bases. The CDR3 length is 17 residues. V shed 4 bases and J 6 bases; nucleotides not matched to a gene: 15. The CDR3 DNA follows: TGTGCCAGCAGTTCCACCATTTCATTACAGGGGTTTCAGCCCCAGCATTTT. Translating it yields CASSSTISLQGFQPQHF.

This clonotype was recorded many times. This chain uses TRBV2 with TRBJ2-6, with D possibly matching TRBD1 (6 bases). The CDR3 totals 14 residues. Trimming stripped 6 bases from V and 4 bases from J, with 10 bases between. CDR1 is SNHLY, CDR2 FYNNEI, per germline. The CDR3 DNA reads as TGTGCCAGCAGAACAGGGCCCGGGGCCAACGTCCTGACTTTC. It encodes CASRTGPGANVLTF.